The rows below give T cell receptor beta chains drawn from one sample of a study of shared clonotypes between healthy human individuals. Measured with immunoSEQ multiplex PCR; TCRdb has only the in-frame clones, and not every one. The repertoire holds fewer than 550,000 clones, with nearly 80% as singletons. Source material: PBMCs. These receptors all stem from a woman aged 40 to 50 in good health. Some clones in this sample may be carry-over from other donors' samples. The conserved cysteine and the conserved F or W are not part of the CDR3 here. Fields, in order: J gene, clone size, CDR3 length, V gene, CDR3 protein. Only some rows state a clone size, as once, few, many or a class for expanded clones.

j_call: TRBJ2-7; clone_size: -; cdr3_length: 12; v_call: TRBV15; cdr3_aa: ATSTDFNTYEQY
j_call: TRBJ2-7; clone_size: -; cdr3_length: 12; v_call: TRBV7-7; cdr3_aa: ASSPNIASGEQY
j_call: TRBJ2-1; clone_size: -; cdr3_length: 15; v_call: TRBV5-1; cdr3_aa: ASSLGGTSATYNEQF
j_call: TRBJ2-5; clone_size: -; cdr3_length: 12; v_call: TRBV5-4; cdr3_aa: ASSLGGFSETQY
j_call: TRBJ2-5; clone_size: once; cdr3_length: 13; v_call: TRBV15; cdr3_aa: ATSRDRGFQETQY
j_call: TRBJ2-7; clone_size: -; cdr3_length: 12; v_call: TRBV15; cdr3_aa: ATSRLQGTYEQY
j_call: TRBJ2-1; clone_size: -; cdr3_length: 13; v_call: TRBV10-2; cdr3_aa: ASSEPSSGSYEQF
j_call: TRBJ2-2; clone_size: -; cdr3_length: 12; v_call: TRBV18; cdr3_aa: ASSGWTDTGELF
j_call: TRBJ1-1; clone_size: -; cdr3_length: 12; v_call: TRBV18; cdr3_aa: ASSPGGPQGFAF
j_call: TRBJ2-7; clone_size: -; cdr3_length: 12; v_call: TRBV30; cdr3_aa: AWSNPILRYEQY
j_call: TRBJ2-3; clone_size: -; cdr3_length: 15; v_call: TRBV9; cdr3_aa: ASSVSGRTDSTDTQY
j_call: TRBJ1-5; clone_size: -; cdr3_length: 14; v_call: TRBV4-1; cdr3_aa: ASSQLLTGGTQPQH
j_call: TRBJ2-7; clone_size: -; cdr3_length: 12; v_call: TRBV18; cdr3_aa: ASSPPYSAYEQY
j_call: TRBJ2-7; clone_size: many; cdr3_length: 13; v_call: TRBV6-6; cdr3_aa: ASSIRTGGRYEQY
j_call: TRBJ2-7; clone_size: -; cdr3_length: 10; v_call: TRBV11-2; cdr3_aa: ASSQTGFEQY
j_call: TRBJ2-3; clone_size: -; cdr3_length: 13; v_call: TRBV5-4; cdr3_aa: ASSDHRESTDTQY
j_call: TRBJ2-1; clone_size: -; cdr3_length: 13; v_call: TRBV5-5; cdr3_aa: ASSLDGQTYNEQF
j_call: TRBJ1-4; clone_size: -; cdr3_length: 11; v_call: TRBV30; cdr3_aa: AWLGQGWEKLF
j_call: TRBJ2-7; clone_size: -; cdr3_length: 14; v_call: TRBV19; cdr3_aa: ASSIDPGTVPYEQY
j_call: TRBJ2-5; clone_size: -; cdr3_length: 12; v_call: TRBV7-6; cdr3_aa: ASSPDRSQETQY
j_call: TRBJ2-5; clone_size: few; cdr3_length: 16; v_call: TRBV27; cdr3_aa: ASRPGTSGPLLIRTQY
j_call: TRBJ2-1; clone_size: -; cdr3_length: 13; v_call: TRBV6-5; cdr3_aa: ASSFLAAFYNEQF
j_call: TRBJ2-1; clone_size: -; cdr3_length: 11; v_call: TRBV10-3; cdr3_aa: AIRSNGDNEQF
j_call: TRBJ2-7; clone_size: -; cdr3_length: 14; v_call: TRBV19; cdr3_aa: ASSSLPGTASYEQY
j_call: TRBJ2-5; clone_size: -; cdr3_length: 11; v_call: TRBV7-7; cdr3_aa: ASSLSGRGLQY
j_call: TRBJ2-7; clone_size: -; cdr3_length: 12; v_call: TRBV28; cdr3_aa: ASVQRDRTYEQY
j_call: TRBJ2-7; clone_size: -; cdr3_length: 13; v_call: TRBV30; cdr3_aa: AWDAGGTGRSEQY
j_call: TRBJ2-4; clone_size: -; cdr3_length: 11; v_call: TRBV2; cdr3_aa: ASSEWDSRIQY
j_call: TRBJ2-2; clone_size: -; cdr3_length: 12; v_call: TRBV9; cdr3_aa: ASSAHPNTGELF
j_call: TRBJ1-2; clone_size: -; cdr3_length: 10; v_call: TRBV5-1; cdr3_aa: ASRQEAEGYT